The TCR beta chain described here comes from a study of spatial heterogeneity in lung cancer (dated by TCRdb to the late 2010s). Concerning the study at large: The donors were 65 to 90 patients from the lung TRACERx cohort who had early-stage, untreated non-small cell lung cancer. In the raw uncorrected reads, each unique combination of TCR and UMI appeared more than ten times on average. Follow-up PBMC samples were sequenced whenever available, and the median time to follow-up was 2 to 3 years after resection. Nonsynonymous mutation counts, determined by whole-exome sequencing of tumor tissue, were related to features of the TCR repertoire. The study quantitatively compared TCR alpha and beta repertoires across multiple tumor regions, matched nontumor lung and blood in non-small cell lung cancer. At surgery, both alpha and beta chains were TCR-sequenced in over 200 tumor regions, fewer than 65 matched nontumor lung samples and some 56 PBMC samples. Beta-chain transcripts were consistently detected in greater numbers than alpha-chain transcripts, which likely reflects a higher abundance of beta-chain transcripts.

Explained via the paper, the time point label denotes: blood at routine non-recurrence follow-up after resection. Whole RNA extracted from tumor and nontumor lung tissue, or from cryopreserved PBMC samples, was used for TCR sequencing without cell sorting. A patient was chosen for TCR sequencing only when enough RNA was available from at least two tumor regions. Trimming removed 0 bases from V and 8 bases from J, leaving 8 bases between the germline ends. The CDR3 sequence holds 13 residues, the cysteine and phenylalanine included. Just the 39-base CDR3 DNA is kept, in frame starting at base 1. CDR1 and CDR2 are drawn from the germline V gene (reference sequence): MNHEY, SMNVEV. About this clonotype itself: Its antigen is still unknown. No base-level quality is on record; no much larger clone is a single base apart.

The study at large found these results: Ubiquitous expanded tumor TCRs were detected in blood more often at tumor resection than at routine follow-up. Only approximately 13 patients were included in comparisons of baseline and follow-up blood repertoires. Confirming at a functional level the hypothesis that regional TCRs recognize regional mutations was considered to require additional single-cell paired TCR alpha and beta sequencing.

Library prep was done by 5' RACE. The run used a NextSeq 500. In the TCR library protocol, a unique molecular identifier was attached to each TCR cDNA molecule so that PCR and sequencing errors could be corrected. Under the source paper's analysis protocol: TCR identification, UMI-based error correction and CDR3 extraction were performed with Decombinator tools. Expanded TCRs were defined as those above a frequency of 2 per 1,000, corresponding to the top 1% of the tumor frequency distribution. Renyi diversity was calculated using the R vegan package after each repertoire was subsampled 100 times to 5,000 TCRs. CDR3 similarity networks were built from amino acid triplet string-kernel similarity, with CDR3s being connected when pairwise similarity was above 0.82. TCRdb took the public reads, trimmed them with fastp at Q25, ran MiXCR for clone calling and kept in-frame beta chains. Every CDR3 protein is listed once, alongside the most common genes and DNA of its rows. Here the V and J calls rest on TCRdb's processing, not on the authors' analysis. For this sample there are some 120,000 distinct CDR3 sequences; 9% to 15% appear just once. Of the sample, roughly 17% falls within the top ten clones.

The clonotype comes from a male donor with early-stage non-small cell lung cancer. Specimen: PBMCs, collected at follow-up. The receptor chain draws on TRBV27 and TRBJ2-1, with no reliable assignment of the D segment. CDR3 region: CASSLSADDEQFF. Read as DNA, the sequence is TGTGCCAGCAGTTTATCGGCGGATGATGAGCAGTTCTTC.